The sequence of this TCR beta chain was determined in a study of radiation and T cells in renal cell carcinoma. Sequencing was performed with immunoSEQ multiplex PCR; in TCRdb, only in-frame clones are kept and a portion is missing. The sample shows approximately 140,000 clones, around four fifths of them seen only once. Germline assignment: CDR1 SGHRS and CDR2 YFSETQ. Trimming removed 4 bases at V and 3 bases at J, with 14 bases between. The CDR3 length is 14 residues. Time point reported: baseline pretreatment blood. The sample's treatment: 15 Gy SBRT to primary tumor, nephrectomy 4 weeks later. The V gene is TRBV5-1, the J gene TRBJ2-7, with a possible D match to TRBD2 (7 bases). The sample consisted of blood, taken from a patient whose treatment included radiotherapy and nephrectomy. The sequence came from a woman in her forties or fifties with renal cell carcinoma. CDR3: CASSPGGRNYEQYF. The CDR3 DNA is TGCGCCAGCAGCCCGGGGGGCAGAAACTACGAGCAGTACTTC.